These T cell receptor beta chains were read from a single sample in a study of blood T cells in healthy people across ages. TCRdb fed the 5' RACE reads into MiXCR, producing one record per CDR3 protein. In the table there are about 570,000 distinct CDR3 sequences, 25% to 30% of which are singletons. Sequenced sample: blood. The receptors stem from a woman aged 70-85 years in good health. The CDR3 runs from the conserved cysteine through the conserved F or W. Fields, in order: CDR3 length, J gene, clone size, V gene, CDR3 protein. Clone size is not always given. Where it is, it says once, few, many or a class for expanded clones.

14 TRBJ1-3 many TRBV5-1 CASSFGTAGNTIYF
16 TRBJ2-1 few TRBV20-1 CSARGGLAGVYNEQFF
14 TRBJ2-5 few TRBV9 CASSVAGGSETQYF
14 TRBJ2-1 few TRBV2 CAVRLAGTYNEQFF
15 TRBJ2-4 . TRBV6-5 CASSPWGGAKNIQYF
15 TRBJ1-2 few TRBV27 CASRRQLQLNYGYTF
14 TRBJ1-4 many TRBV5-1 CASSSQGANEKLFF
10 TRBJ2-1 few TRBV29-1 CSAARNEQFF
15 TRBJ1-1 . TRBV3-1 CASSQLARMNTEAFF
15 TRBJ1-5 few TRBV7-8 CASSSFQGLGQPQHF
15 TRBJ1-2 . TRBV11-2 CASSPLGQTNYGYTF
15 TRBJ2-7 . TRBV12-3/TRBV12-4 CASRTGTSGTYEQYF
15 TRBJ2-5 . TRBV27 CASSYLGRPQETQYF
14 TRBJ1-2 few TRBV6-2/TRBV6-3 CASSLRLIKYGYTF
17 TRBJ2-1 few TRBV4-3 CASSQAPPRFGPNEQFF
13 TRBJ1-6 . TRBV7-2 CASSLRRNSPLHF
11 TRBJ2-1 . TRBV6-2/TRBV6-3 CASGDARVMFF
15 TRBJ2-1 few TRBV27 CASSQGPQTLSEQFF
15 TRBJ2-1 . TRBV12-3/TRBV12-4 CASLRPSGGYNEQFF
10 . few TRBV28 CTSSLETQYF
15 TRBJ2-7 . TRBV5-1 CASSPSGTDPYEQYF
14 TRBJ2-1 . TRBV20-1 CSARATSRDNEQFF
15 TRBJ2-1 . TRBV9 CASSPDGGSHNEQFF
13 TRBJ1-1 . TRBV3-1 CASTLSSDTEAFF
15 TRBJ2-1 . TRBV24-1 CATSAIGLASNEQFF
15 TRBJ1-4 . TRBV7-2 CASSYTQGWNEKLFF